The clone carrying this TCR beta chain was counted ten times or more. The germline CDR1 and CDR2 sequences are SGHRS and YFSETQ. Trimming took 2 bases from V and 2 from J, leaving 10 bases between them. The CDR3 totals 14 residues. This sample was included in a study of T-cell reconstitution after alpha-beta-depleted transplantation in children. As it was prepared, the TCRbeta library received unique molecular identifiers. In TCRdb, the PCR reads were re-called with MiXCR into one record per CDR3 protein. The data hold roughly 790,000 distinct CDR3 sequences, with around 17% observed a single time. Sequenced here: PBMCs, mostly from graft donor cells, sampled 360 days after TCRalphabeta/CD19-depleted stem cell transplant. The sequence derives from a male patient between 10 and 17 years old who had a stem cell transplant for acute lymphoblastic leukemia, so the T cells may come from the graft donor. The chain carries TRBV5-1 and TRBJ2-5; D is undetermined. The CDR3 protein is CASSFRRYQETQYF. As DNA, the CDR3 is TGCGCCAGCAGCTTCCGACGGTATCAAGAGACCCAGTACTTC.